The T cell receptor beta chain described here comes from a study of T cells in Graves' hyperthyroidism and ophthalmopathy. Whole-study context: Pretreatment peripheral blood was obtained at initial diagnosis.

This CDR3 has 17 amino acids. Germline values: CDR1 DFQATT, CDR2 SNEGSKA (reference sequence). V gave up 5 bases and J gave up 0 bases; unmatched junction bases: 13. About this clonotype itself: What it recognizes is unknown.

Hyperthyroidism in the patients, aged 18 to 65, was newly diagnosed and under 2 months in duration. The blood sample predates any ophthalmopathy symptoms, coming from first hyperthyroidism diagnosis. The TCR beta CDR3 regions underwent amplification using RNA transcripts as the source. A set of HTBI primers served as the primers for a first-round RT-PCR of the TCR CDR3. TCRdb fed the multiplex PCR reads into MiXCR, producing one record per CDR3 protein. The table records around 350,000 distinct CDR3 sequences, 17% of them present only once. Study results and limitations: In validation, the model predicted ophthalmopathy. These predictions came a median about 6.5 months before onset.

V and J are TRBV20-1 and TRBJ1-2; 9 positions agree with TRBD1. The TCR originated in a woman in her twenties or thirties with Graves' hyperthyroidism that later progressed to Graves' ophthalmopathy. Sequencing was performed on blood. The CDR3 region has the DNA TGCAGTGCTTCCTACAGGGGGCTACAACTCGCTAACTATGGCTACACCTTC. Protein sequence: CSASYRGLQLANYGYTF.